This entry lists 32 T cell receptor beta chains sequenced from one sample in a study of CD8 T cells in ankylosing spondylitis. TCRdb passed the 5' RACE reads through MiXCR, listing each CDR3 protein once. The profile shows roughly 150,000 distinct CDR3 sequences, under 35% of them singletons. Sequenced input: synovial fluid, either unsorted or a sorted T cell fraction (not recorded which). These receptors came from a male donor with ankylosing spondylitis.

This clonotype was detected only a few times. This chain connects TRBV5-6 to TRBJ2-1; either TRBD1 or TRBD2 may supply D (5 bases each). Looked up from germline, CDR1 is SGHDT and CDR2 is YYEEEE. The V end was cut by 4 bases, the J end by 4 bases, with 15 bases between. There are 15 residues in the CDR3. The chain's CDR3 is CASSPWDGLYNEQFF. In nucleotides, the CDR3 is TGTGCCAGCAGCCCTTGGGACGGCCTATACAATGAGCAGTTCTTC.

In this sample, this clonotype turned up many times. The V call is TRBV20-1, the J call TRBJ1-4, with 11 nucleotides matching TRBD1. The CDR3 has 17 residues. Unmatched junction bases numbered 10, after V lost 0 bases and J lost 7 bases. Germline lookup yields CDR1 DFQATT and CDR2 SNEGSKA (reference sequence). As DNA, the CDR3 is TGCAGTGCTAGAGATGCCGGGACAGGGGGGTATGCTGAAAAACTGTTTTTT. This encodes CSARDAGTGGYAEKLFF.

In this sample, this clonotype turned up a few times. CDR3 loop: CSATWEGRLDTQYF. The CDR3, as DNA: TGCAGTGCTACATGGGAGGGCCGATTAGATACGCAGTATTTT. V and J are TRBV20-1 and TRBJ2-3; 7 bases fit TRBD2. The CDR3 covers 14 residues. CDR1 and CDR2 (germline): DFQATT, SNEGSKA (reference sequence). Trimming took 4 bases from V and 5 from J; bases not matched to a gene: 9.

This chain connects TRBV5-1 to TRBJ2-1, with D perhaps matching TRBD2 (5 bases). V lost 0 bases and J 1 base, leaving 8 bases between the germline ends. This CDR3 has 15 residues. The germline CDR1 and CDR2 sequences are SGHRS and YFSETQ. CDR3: CASSLGEGSYNEQFF. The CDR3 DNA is TGCGCCAGCAGCTTGGGAGAGGGTTCCTACAATGAGCAGTTCTTC.

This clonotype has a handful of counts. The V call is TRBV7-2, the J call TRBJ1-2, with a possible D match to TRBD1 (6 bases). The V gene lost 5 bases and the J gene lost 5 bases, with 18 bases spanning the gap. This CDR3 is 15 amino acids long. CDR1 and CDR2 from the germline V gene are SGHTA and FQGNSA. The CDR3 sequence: CASSLGAARPYGYTF. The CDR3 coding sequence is TGTGCCAGCAGCCTGGGGGCAGCCAGACCTTATGGCTACACCTTC.

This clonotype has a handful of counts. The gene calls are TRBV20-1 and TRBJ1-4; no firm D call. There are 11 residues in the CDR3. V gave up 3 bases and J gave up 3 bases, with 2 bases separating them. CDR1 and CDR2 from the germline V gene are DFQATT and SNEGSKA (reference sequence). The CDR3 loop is CSASANEKLFF. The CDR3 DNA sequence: TGCAGTGCTAGCGCTAATGAAAAACTGTTTTTT.

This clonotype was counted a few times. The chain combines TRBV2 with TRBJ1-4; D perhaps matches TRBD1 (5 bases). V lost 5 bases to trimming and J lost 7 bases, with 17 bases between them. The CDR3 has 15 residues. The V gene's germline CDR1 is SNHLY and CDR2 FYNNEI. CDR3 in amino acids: CASSTFGGEGEKLFF. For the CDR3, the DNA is TGTGCCAGCAGTACCTTTGGGGGAGAGGGTGAAAAACTGTTTTTT.

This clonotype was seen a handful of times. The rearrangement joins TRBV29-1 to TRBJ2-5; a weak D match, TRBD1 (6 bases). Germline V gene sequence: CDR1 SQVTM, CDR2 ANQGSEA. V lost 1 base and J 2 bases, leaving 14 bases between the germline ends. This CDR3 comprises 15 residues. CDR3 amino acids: CSVEGRPGDQETQYF. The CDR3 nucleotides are TGCAGCGTTGAAGGGAGGCCAGGGGATCAAGAGACCCAGTACTTC.

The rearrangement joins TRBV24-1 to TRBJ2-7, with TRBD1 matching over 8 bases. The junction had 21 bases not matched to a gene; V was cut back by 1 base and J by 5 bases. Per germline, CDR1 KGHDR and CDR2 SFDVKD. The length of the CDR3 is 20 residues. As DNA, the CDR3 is TGTGCCACCAGTGATTTTAGGGCAGGGGGCCCTTTCCGTTGGTCTAACGAGCAGTACTTC. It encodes CATSDFRAGGPFRWSNEQYF.

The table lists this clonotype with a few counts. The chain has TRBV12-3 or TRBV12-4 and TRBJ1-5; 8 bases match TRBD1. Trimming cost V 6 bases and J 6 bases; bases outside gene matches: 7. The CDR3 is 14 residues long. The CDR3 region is CASRSGGSGQPQHF. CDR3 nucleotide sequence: TGTGCCAGCAGATCAGGGGGCAGCGGTCAGCCCCAGCATTTT.

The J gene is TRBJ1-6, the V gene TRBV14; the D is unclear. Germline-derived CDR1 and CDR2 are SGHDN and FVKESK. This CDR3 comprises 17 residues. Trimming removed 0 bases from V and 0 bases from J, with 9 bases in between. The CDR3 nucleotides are TGTGCCAGCAGCCAAGAATGGGGAAGCTCCTATAATTCACCCCTCCACTTT. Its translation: CASSQEWGSSYNSPLHF.

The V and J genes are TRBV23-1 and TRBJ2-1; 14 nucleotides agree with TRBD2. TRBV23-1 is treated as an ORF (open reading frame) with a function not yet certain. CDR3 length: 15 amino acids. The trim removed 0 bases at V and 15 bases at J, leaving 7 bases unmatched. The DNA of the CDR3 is TGCGCCAGCAGTCAATCGGGACTAGCGGGAGTTCAGGGGTTCTTC. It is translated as CASSQSGLAGVQGFF.

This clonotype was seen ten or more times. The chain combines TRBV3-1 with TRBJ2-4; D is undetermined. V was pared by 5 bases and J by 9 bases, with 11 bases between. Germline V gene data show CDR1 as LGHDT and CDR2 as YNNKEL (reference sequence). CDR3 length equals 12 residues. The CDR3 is CASSSPGLIQYF. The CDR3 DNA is TGTGCCAGCAGCTCACCGGGCCTCATTCAGTACTTC.

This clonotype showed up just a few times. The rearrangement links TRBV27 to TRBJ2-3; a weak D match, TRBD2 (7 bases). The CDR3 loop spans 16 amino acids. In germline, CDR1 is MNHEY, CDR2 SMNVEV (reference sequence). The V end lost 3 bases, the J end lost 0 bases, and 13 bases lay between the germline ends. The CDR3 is CASSFYGGPSTDTQYF. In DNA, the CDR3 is TGTGCCAGCAGTTTCTACGGGGGGCCCAGCACAGATACGCAGTATTTT.

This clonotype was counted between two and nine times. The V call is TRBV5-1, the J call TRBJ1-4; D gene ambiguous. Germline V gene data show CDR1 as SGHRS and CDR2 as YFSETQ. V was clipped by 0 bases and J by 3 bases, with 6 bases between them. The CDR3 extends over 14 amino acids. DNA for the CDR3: TGCGCCAGCAGCTTGGAACAGCCTAATGAAAAACTGTTTTTT. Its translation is CASSLEQPNEKLFF. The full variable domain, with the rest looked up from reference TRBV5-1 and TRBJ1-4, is KAGVTQTPRYLIKTRGQQVTLSCSPISGHRSVSWYQQTPGQGLQFLFEYFSETQRNKGNFPGRFSGRQFSNSRSEMNVSTLELGDSALYLCASSLEQPNEKLFFGSGTQLSVL.

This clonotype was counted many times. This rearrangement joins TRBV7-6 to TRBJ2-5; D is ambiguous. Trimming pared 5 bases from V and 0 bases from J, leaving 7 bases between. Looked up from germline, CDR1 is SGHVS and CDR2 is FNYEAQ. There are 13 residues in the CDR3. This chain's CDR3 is CASSPMYQETQYF. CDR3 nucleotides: TGTGCCAGCAGCCCCATGTACCAAGAGACCCAGTACTTC.

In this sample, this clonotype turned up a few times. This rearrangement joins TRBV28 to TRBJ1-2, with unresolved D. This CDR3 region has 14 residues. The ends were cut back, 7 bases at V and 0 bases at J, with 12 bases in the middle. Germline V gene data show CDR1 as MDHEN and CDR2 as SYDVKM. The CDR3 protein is CASTWTRSNYGYTF. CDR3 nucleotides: TGTGCCAGCACCTGGACGAGGTCTAACTATGGCTACACCTTC.

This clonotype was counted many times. The CDR3 protein is CASSPRRVKDQETQYF. CDR3 sequence (DNA): TGTGCCAGCAGCCCAAGGAGGGTGAAAGATCAAGAGACCCAGTACTTC. This chain connects TRBV14 to TRBJ2-5, with D tentatively TRBD2 (6 bases). CDR1 is SGHDN, CDR2 FVKESK, per germline. This CDR3 is built from 16 residues. V was shortened by 4 bases and J by 2 bases, with 17 bases between the two germline ends.

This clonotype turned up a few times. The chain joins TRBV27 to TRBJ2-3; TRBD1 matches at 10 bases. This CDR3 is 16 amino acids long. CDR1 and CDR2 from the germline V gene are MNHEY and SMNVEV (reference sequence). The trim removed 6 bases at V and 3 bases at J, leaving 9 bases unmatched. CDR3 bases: TGTGCCAGCAGAACCGGGACAGGGGATTGGACAGATACGCAGTATTTT. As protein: CASRTGTGDWTDTQYF.

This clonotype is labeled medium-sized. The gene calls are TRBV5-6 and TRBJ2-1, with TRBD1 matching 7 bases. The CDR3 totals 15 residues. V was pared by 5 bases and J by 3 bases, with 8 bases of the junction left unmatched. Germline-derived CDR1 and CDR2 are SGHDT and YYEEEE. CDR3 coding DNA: TGTGCCAGCAGACACAGGGGACGTATCTACAATGAGCAGTTCTTC. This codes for CASRHRGRIYNEQFF.

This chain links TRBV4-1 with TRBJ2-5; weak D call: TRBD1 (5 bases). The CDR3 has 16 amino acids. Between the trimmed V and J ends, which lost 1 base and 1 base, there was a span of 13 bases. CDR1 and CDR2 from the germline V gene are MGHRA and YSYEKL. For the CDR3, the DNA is TGCGCCAGCAGCCAAGGGGCAGGGCTATCCCAAGAGACCCAGTACTTC. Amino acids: CASSQGAGLSQETQYF.

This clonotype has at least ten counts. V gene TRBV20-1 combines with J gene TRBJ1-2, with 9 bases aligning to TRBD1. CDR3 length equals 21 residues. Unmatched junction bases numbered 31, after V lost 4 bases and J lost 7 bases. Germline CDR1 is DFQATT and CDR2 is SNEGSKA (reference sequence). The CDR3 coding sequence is TGCAGTGCTACCACAGGGGAACAGGGGGCTTTCGCGTTGGCGTTTTTGACTGGCTACACCTTC. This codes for CSATTGEQGAFALAFLTGYTF.

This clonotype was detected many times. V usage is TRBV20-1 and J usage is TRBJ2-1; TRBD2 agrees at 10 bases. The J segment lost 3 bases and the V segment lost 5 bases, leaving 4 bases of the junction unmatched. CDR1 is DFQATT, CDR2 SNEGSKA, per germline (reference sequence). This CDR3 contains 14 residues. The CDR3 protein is CSAFLAGDYNEQFF. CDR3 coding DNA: TGCAGTGCTTTTCTAGCGGGGGACTACAATGAGCAGTTCTTC.

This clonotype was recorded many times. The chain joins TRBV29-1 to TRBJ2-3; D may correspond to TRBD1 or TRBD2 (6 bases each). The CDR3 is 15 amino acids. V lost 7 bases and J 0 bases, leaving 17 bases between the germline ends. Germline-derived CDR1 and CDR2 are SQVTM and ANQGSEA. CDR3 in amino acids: CSAGWGASSTDTQYF. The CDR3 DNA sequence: TGCAGCGCCGGGTGGGGGGCCTCTAGCACAGATACGCAGTATTTT.

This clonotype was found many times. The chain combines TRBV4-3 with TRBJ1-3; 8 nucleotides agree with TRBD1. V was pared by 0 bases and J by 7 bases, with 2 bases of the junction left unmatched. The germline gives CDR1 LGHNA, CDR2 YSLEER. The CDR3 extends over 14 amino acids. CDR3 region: CASSQDQGANTIYF. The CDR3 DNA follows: TGCGCCAGCAGCCAAGATCAGGGGGCGAACACCATATATTTT.

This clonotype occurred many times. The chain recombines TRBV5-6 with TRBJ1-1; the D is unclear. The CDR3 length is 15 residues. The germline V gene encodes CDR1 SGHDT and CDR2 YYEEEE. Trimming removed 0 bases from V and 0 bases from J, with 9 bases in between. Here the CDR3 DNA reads TGTGCCAGCAGCTTGGGATCAGGAATGAACACTGAAGCTTTCTTT. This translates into CASSLGSGMNTEAFF.

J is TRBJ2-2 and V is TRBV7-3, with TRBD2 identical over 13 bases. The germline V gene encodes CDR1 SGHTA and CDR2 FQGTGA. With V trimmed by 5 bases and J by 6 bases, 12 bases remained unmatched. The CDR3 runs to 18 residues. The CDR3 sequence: CASSPKRMTSGGPGELFF. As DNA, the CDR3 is TGTGCCAGCAGCCCCAAACGCATGACTAGCGGGGGGCCCGGGGAGCTGTTTTTT.

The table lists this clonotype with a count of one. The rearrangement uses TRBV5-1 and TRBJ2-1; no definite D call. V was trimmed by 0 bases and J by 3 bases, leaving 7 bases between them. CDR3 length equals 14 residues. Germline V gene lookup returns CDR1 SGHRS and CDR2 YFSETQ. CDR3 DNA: TGCGCCAGCAGCTTGGGTCAGATCTACAATGAGCAGTTCTTC. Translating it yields CASSLGQIYNEQFF.

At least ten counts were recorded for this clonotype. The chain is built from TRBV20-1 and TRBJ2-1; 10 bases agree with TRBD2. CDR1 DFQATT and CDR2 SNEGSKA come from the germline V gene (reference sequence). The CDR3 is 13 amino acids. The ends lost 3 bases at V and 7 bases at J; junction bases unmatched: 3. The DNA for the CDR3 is TGCAGTGCTAGTATTAGCGGGAGGAATGAGCAGTTCTTC. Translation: CSASISGRNEQFF.

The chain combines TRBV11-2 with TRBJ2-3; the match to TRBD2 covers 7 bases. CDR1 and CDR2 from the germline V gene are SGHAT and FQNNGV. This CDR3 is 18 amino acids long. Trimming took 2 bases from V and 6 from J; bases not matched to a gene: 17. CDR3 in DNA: TGTGCCAGCAGCTTACTAGCGGCACAGAGGGTCCCGGAGGATACGCAGTATTTT. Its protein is CASSLLAAQRVPEDTQYF.

The CDR3 nucleotides are TGCGCCAGCAGCCAAGACTTCCGGACGGTAAGCAATCAGCCCCAGCATTTT. It is translated as CASSQDFRTVSNQPQHF. The chain is built from TRBV4-1 and TRBJ1-5; D ambiguous. CDR3 length: 17 residues. CDR1 is MGHRA and CDR2 is YSYEKL in the germline V gene. Trimming cost V 0 bases and J 1 base, with 13 bases left between them.

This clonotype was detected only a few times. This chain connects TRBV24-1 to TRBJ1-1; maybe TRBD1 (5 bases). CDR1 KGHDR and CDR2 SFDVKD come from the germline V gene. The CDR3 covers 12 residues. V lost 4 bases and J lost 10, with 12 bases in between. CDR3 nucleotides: TGTGCCACCAGTGACTCTGACAGTCGAGCTTTCTTT. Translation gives CATSDSDSRAFF.